A single T cell receptor beta chain is shown here with its context. Its antigen is not identified. The V gene lost 4 bases and the J gene lost 7 bases, with 7 bases spanning the gap. CDR3 length: 11 amino acids. Germline V gene lookup returns CDR1 LGHNA and CDR2 YSLEER. The data stem from a study of OX40 agonist ivuxolimab in advanced cancers. As for the study in general: The study reported partial responses in three patients: one hepatocellular carcinoma, two cutaneous melanoma. Study-wide findings and caveats: Some patients who did not respond also had low normalized T-cell clonal expansion. Clonal expansion by week 6 occurred in CD4+ and CD8+ blood T cells (at 0.1 to 3.0 mg/kg).

With autoimmune disease history or systemic immunosuppression, patients were excluded. TCRdb keeps only in-frame clones here, not all; method: immunoSEQ multiplex PCR. This table holds approximately 55,000 clones, about nine tenths found once. The V and J genes are TRBV4-3 and TRBJ1-1; D not certain. The TCR comes from an adult with an advanced solid tumor such as melanoma, head and neck, liver or kidney cancer. The specimen comprised CD4+ or CD8+ T cells sorted from blood, sampled in a trial of the OX40 agonist ivuxolimab. CDR3: CASSLEGEAFF. In DNA, the CDR3 is TGCGCCAGCAGCCTGGAGGGTGAAGCTTTCTTT.